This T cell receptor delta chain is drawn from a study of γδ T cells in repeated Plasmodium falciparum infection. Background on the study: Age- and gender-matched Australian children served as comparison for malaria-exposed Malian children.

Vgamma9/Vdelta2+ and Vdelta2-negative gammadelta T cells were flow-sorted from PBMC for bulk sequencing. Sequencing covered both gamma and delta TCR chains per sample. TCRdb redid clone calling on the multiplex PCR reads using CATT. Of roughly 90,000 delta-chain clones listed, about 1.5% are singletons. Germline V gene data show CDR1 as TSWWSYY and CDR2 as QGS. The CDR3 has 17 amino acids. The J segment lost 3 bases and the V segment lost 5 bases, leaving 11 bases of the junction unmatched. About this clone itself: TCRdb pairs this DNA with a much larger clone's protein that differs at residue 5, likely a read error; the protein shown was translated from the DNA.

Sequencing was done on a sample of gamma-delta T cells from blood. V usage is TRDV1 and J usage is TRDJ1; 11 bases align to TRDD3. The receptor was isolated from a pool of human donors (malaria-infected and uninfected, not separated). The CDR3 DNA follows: TGTGCTCTTGGGAGGCGACTGGGGGATAGTTACTCCGATAAACTCATCTTT. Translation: CALGRRLGDSYSDKLIF.